The TCR beta chain described here comes from a study of T-cell memory formation after mild COVID-19 (dated by TCRdb to the early 2020s). About the investigation overall: Most TCR sequence clusters were specific to one of the two donors. In two donors, T-cell clones that expanded and contracted after mild COVID-19 were followed by sequencing TCRalpha and TCRbeta repertoires longitudinally. Two young, previously healthy adult volunteers made up the cohort, one male and one female.

The sequencing machine was an Illumina NovaSeq 6000. Using 5'RACE with constant-segment primers, TCRalpha and TCRbeta cDNA libraries were constructed, with sample barcodes and unique molecular identifiers added in the process. RNA was extracted from every sample with Trizol reagent. Library amplification was performed in two PCR steps, and a second sample barcode and Illumina TruSeq adapters were introduced in the second step. The libraries were sequenced on an Illumina NovaSeq using 2 x 150 bp paired-end reads. Regarding the original processing steps: The reads were demultiplexed and collapsed into UMI-guided consensus sequences using migec v1.2.7. Using mixcr v2.1.11, the UMI consensuses were aligned to TRA and TRB V and J templates and assembled into clonotypes. Clonotypes were classified as expanded or contracted when called significant by both edgeR and NoisET, with noise models trained on biological replicates. For edgeR calls, the cutoffs were a false discovery rate-adjusted p below 0.01 and a log2 fold-change threshold of 1. As an exploratory analysis of dynamics, max-normalized trajectories of the 1000 most abundant clonotypes were examined by PCA with hierarchical clustering. Separately sequenced CD4+ and CD8+ repertoires were used to assign the CD4 or CD8 phenotype of responding clones. TCRdb reran the public reads through fastp at Q25 and MiXCR, keeping productive beta chains. Rows are combined by CDR3 protein, so each entry shows the most common genes and DNA. For this entry, the V and J calls and clone size follow TCRdb and not the study's own pipeline. This sample gives 6,000 to 7,000 distinct CDR3 sequences in total; over 15% of them show up just once. Of the sample, approximately 56% falls within the top ten clones.

V is reduced by 6 bases and J by 5 bases, leaving a spacing of 16 bases between them. From the germline V gene, CDR1 is SGHRS and CDR2 is YFSETQ. From its cysteine to its phenylalanine, the CDR3 spans 14 amino acids. Of the read, only the CDR3 DNA is kept; its 42 bases are in frame from base 1. PBMCs were isolated by Ficoll-Paque density gradient centrifugation. For this clonotype: Its antigen is not yet known. Base qualities are not at hand, and no much larger clone is one base apart.

Findings and caveats that apply to the study as a whole: From day 15 to 85, contracting clones showed balanced CD4/CD8 phenotypes, whereas a second wave of clones that expanded from day 15 to 37 leaned towards CD4+. The study included only a couple of mild cases, and larger cohorts that include severe cases with pre-infection samples were judged to be necessary. Contracting CD4+ clones turned up mainly in the CM and EM memory subsets, whereas EMRA was where CD8+ clones were enriched. Whether the second-wave clones peaking on day 37 were SARS-CoV-2 specific was not confirmed. The detection of some responding clones in pre-infection memory suggests that pre-existing cross-reactive memory T cells joined the SARS-CoV-2 response.

This TCR was sampled from an adult woman who had mild COVID-19 (a few samples of this study predate the infection). The sample titles of this study are shuffled in the database, so cell type and time point are left out; the donor was told from shared clones. The rearranged chain carries TRBV5-1 and TRBJ2-3; matching of 5 bases hints at TRBD1 as the D gene. Sequencing input: PBMCs or a T cell subset sorted from them (not recorded which). The nucleotide sequence reads as follows: TGCGCCAGCAAGGGGTGGGCTAGTGAAGATACGCAGTATTTT. It encodes CASKGWASEDTQYF. With all but the CDR3 taken from the reference TRBV5-1 and TRBJ2-3 genes, the full variable domain is: KAGVTQTPRYLIKTRGQQVTLSCSPISGHRSVSWYQQTPGQGLQFLFEYFSETQRNKGNFPGRFSGRQFSNSRSEMNVSTLELGDSALYLCASKGWASEDTQYFGPGTRLTVL.